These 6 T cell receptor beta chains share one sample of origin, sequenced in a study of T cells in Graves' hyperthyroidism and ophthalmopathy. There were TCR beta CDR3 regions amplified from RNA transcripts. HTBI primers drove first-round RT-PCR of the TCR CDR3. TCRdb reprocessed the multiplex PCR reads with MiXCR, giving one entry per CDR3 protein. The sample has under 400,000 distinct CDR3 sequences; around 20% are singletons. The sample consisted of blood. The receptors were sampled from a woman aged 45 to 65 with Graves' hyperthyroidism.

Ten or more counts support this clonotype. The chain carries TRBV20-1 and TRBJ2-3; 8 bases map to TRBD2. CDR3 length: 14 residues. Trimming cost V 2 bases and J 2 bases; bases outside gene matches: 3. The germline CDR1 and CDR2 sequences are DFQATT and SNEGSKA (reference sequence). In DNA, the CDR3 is TGCAGTGCTAGATTAGCGGGGCCCACAGATACGCAGTATTTT. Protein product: CSARLAGPTDTQYF.

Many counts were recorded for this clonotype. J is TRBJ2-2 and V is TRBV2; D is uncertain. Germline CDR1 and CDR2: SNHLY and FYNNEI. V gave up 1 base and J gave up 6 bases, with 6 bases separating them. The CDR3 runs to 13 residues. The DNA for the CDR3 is TGTGCCAGCAGTGAAGAGCTAGCCGGGGAGCTGTTTTTT. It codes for CASSEELAGELFF.

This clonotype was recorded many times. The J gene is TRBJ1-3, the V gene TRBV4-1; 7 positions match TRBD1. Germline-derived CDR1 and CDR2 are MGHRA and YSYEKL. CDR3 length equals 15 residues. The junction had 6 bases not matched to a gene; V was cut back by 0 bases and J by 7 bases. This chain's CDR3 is CASSQDLTGINTIYF. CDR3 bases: TGCGCCAGCAGCCAAGACCTGACAGGGATCAACACCATATATTTT.

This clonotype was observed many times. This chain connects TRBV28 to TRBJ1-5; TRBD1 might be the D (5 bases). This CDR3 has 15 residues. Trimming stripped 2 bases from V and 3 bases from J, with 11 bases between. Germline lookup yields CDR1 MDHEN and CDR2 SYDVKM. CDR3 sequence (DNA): TGTGCCAGCAGTTTAGGGCGGGGACCCAATCAGCCCCAGCATTTT. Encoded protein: CASSLGRGPNQPQHF.

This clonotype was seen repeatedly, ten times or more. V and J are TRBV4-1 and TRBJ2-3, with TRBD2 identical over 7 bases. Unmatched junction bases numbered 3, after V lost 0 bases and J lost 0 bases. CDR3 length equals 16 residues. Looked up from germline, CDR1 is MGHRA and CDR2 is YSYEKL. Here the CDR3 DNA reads TGCGCCAGCAGCCAAGATACGGGGGGTAGCACAGATACGCAGTATTTT. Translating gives CASSQDTGGSTDTQYF.

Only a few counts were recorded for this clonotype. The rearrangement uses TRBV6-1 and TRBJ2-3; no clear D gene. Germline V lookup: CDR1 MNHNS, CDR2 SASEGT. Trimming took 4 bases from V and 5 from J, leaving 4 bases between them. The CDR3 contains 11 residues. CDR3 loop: CASSVQDTQYF. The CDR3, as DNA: TGTGCCAGCAGTGTACAAGATACGCAGTATTTT.